Below are 27 T cell receptor beta chains sequenced from a single sample in a study of CD8+ T cells in alopecia areata (dated by TCRdb to between 2018 and 2020). Sample time point, as interpreted from the label and publication: roughly 27 days on oral tofacitinib. The treatment or condition label, as the study defines it: oral pan-JAK inhibitor, 5-10 mg twice daily. From alopecia areata patients, peripheral blood was collected along with lesional scalp punch biopsies. Libraries were prepared through the immunoSEQ multiplex PCR assay. To provide template for TCR sequencing, every sample had RNA extracted and reverse transcribed into cDNA. Sourced from immuneACCESS, this table was stored by TCRdb with only in-frame sequences that have V and J called. A share of the clones is absent; for the studies checked, an unresolved V gene accounts for under half, and the remainder has no known explanation. For this sample the table gives 4,000 to 4,500 clones, of which roughly 60% were detected only once. The ten top clones hold over 10% of the sample.

This specimen consisted of skin, obtained at week 4, from a patient treated with tofacitinib. The receptors come from a human donor with alopecia areata.

V and J are TRBV20-1 and TRBJ1-5; a possible D gene is TRBD1 (5 bases). This CDR3 contains 10 residues. Germline V CDR1 and CDR2: DFQATT, SNEGSKA (reference sequence). The ends were cut back, 5 bases at V and 12 bases at J, with 11 bases in the middle. The CDR3 DNA reads TGCAGTGCTGGGGGGGGGTACCAGCATTTT. It specifies CSAGGGYQHF.

In its sample, this clone was seen a few times. This chain uses TRBV9 with TRBJ2-2; no clear D gene. CDR3 length: 12 residues. The germline V and J ends were trimmed by 4 bases and 5 bases, with 6 bases remaining between them. Germline V gene sequence: CDR1 SGDLS, CDR2 YYNGEE. CDR3 DNA sequence: TGTGCCAGCAGCACCGTTACCGGGGAGCTGTTTTTT. Amino acids: CASSTVTGELFF.

V is TRBV19 and J is TRBJ2-1, with 13 nucleotides matching TRBD2. Germline V lookup: CDR1 LNHDA, CDR2 SQIVND (reference sequence). Losses at the gene ends were 4 bases for V and 2 bases for J; bases not matched to a gene: 8. The CDR3 contains 18 residues. The CDR3 here is CASSKTSGRASAYNEQFF. CDR3 nucleotide sequence: TGTGCCAGTAGTAAAACTAGCGGGAGGGCCAGCGCCTACAATGAGCAGTTCTTC.

The V gene is TRBV21-1, the J gene TRBJ1-5. TRBV21-1 is classified as a pseudogene. This CDR3 spans 18 amino acids. CDR3 region: CASSKVCTNGDYCQPQHF. The CDR3 nucleotides read TGTGCCAGCAGCAAAGTTTGCACAAACGGAGATTACTGCCAGCCCCAGCATTTT.

As concerns this clone: With a much larger clone just one base away, this may be a read error. J is TRBJ2-1 and V is TRBV4-2, with D perhaps assigned TRBD1 or TRBD2 (7 bases each). CDR3 size: 14 residues. V was shortened by 3 bases and J by 8 bases, with 14 bases between the two germline ends. CDR1 is LGHNA, CDR2 YNFKEQ, per germline. CDR3 amino acids: CASSHSAGGDEQFF. The CDR3, as DNA: TGTGCCAGCAGCCATAGTGCAGGGGGGGATGAGCAGTTCTTC.

The rearrangement uses TRBV7-2 and TRBJ2-5; D not certain. The closer fit of TRBJ2-7 to the DNA end suggests the J call may be wrong. The CDR3 runs to 14 residues. Germline assignment: CDR1 SGHTA and CDR2 FQGNSA. CDR3 DNA sequence: TGTGCCAGCAGCCCGCTCGTCCTCTCCTACGAGCAGTACTTC. Translated: CASSPLVLSYEQYF.

This clone was observed a few times. This chain connects TRBV30 to TRBJ1-1; D not certain. The V gene's germline CDR1 is GTSNPN and CDR2 SVGIG (reference sequence). CDR3 length: 16 residues. V was pared by 0 bases and J by 5 bases, with 19 bases between. CDR3 sequence (DNA): TGTGCCTGGAGTGTTCTGGACCCAGGCCGGGGAACTGAAGCTTTCTTT. It encodes CAWSVLDPGRGTEAFF.

This clone was recorded a few times. This sequence joins TRBV11-2 and TRBJ2-1; 10 positions match TRBD1. The V and J ends lost 7 bases and 4 bases, in that order; junction bases with no gene match: 4. Germline CDR1 is SGHAT and CDR2 is FQNNGV. The CDR3 is made up of 14 amino acids. The CDR3 sequence is CASNDRGLYNEQFF. DNA of the CDR3: TGTGCCAGCAACGACAGGGGGCTATACAATGAGCAGTTCTTC.

The genes are TRBV5-1 and TRBJ1-4; 7 bases fit TRBD1. In germline, CDR1 is SGHRS, CDR2 YFSETQ. Trimming removed 0 bases from V and 5 bases from J; junction bases left unmatched: 7. This CDR3 comprises 16 residues. CDR3 residues: CASSLDRGGINEKLFF. For the CDR3, the DNA is TGCGCCAGCAGCTTGGACAGGGGCGGGATAAATGAAAAACTGTTTTTT. Full variable domain (outside the CDR3, taken from reference TRBV5-1 and TRBJ1-4): KAGVTQTPRYLIKTRGQQVTLSCSPISGHRSVSWYQQTPGQGLQFLFEYFSETQRNKGNFPGRFSGRQFSNSRSEMNVSTLELGDSALYLCASSLDRGGINEKLFFGSGTQLSVL.

This chain links TRBV27 with TRBJ2-2; no definite D call. The ends were cut back, 2 bases at V and 7 bases at J, with 5 bases in the middle. This CDR3 contains 12 residues. Germline-derived CDR1 and CDR2 are MNHEY and SMNVEV (reference sequence). The CDR3 DNA sequence: TGTGCCAGCAGTTTAAAAGGCGGGGAGCTGTTTTTT. It codes for CASSLKGGELFF.

This clone has a single count. The J gene is TRBJ2-2, the V gene TRBV27; 9 positions agree with TRBD2. The CDR3 has 15 amino acids. Germline lookup yields CDR1 MNHEY and CDR2 SMNVEV (reference sequence). The V segment lost 5 bases and the J segment 6 bases; nucleotides outside the gene matches: 7. In DNA form, the CDR3 reads TGTGCCAGCAGTCTGGGACTAGCCTATCCCGGGGAGCTGTTTTTT. Translated: CASSLGLAYPGELFF.

The V call is TRBV5-5, the J call TRBJ1-2, with TRBD1 identical over 8 bases. The ends lost 3 bases at V and 6 bases at J; junction bases unmatched: 13. This CDR3 is 16 amino acids long. CDR1 SGHKS and CDR2 YYEKEE come from the germline V gene (reference sequence). The CDR3: CASSSLPGGAEDGYTF. The CDR3, as DNA: TGTGCCAGCAGCTCCCTTCCAGGGGGCGCAGAAGATGGCTACACCTTC.

This chain links TRBV9 with TRBJ2-5, with 12 bases that match TRBD2. The end of the DNA aligns better with TRBJ2-7, so the J call may be wrong. CDR1 is SGDLS and CDR2 is YYNGEE in the germline V gene. The CDR3 runs to 15 residues. CDR3 sequence (DNA): TGTGCCAGCAGCGTAGCCTCGACTAGCGGGAGCGAGCAGTACTTC. As protein: CASSVASTSGSEQYF.

CDR3 loop: CASSLSGAEQFF. The CDR3 DNA reads TGTGCCAGCAGCTTAAGTGGGGCTGAGCAGTTCTTC. The chain carries TRBV7-9 and TRBJ2-1; D may be TRBD1 (5 bases). CDR1 is SEHNR, CDR2 FQNEAQ, per germline (reference sequence). This CDR3 is built from 12 residues. With 2 bases removed from V and 9 bases from J, the gap between germline ends came to 8 bases.

V gene TRBV5-1 combines with J gene TRBJ2-3, with a weak D call TRBD1 (5 bases). Trimming took 4 bases from V and 2 from J, leaving 11 bases between them. The CDR3 runs to 14 residues. Germline lookup yields CDR1 SGHRS and CDR2 YFSETQ. The CDR3 sequence is CASSPTANTDTQYF. CDR3 DNA: TGCGCCAGCAGCCCGACAGCTAACACAGATACGCAGTATTTT. Complete variable domain (other parts from reference TRBV5-1 and TRBJ2-3): KAGVTQTPRYLIKTRGQQVTLSCSPISGHRSVSWYQQTPGQGLQFLFEYFSETQRNKGNFPGRFSGRQFSNSRSEMNVSTLELGDSALYLCASSPTANTDTQYFGPGTRLTVL.

This clone has more than one count but fewer than ten. V gene TRBV9 combines with J gene TRBJ1-1, with 7 bases matching TRBD1. This CDR3 has 14 amino acids. The ends lost 4 bases at V and 4 bases at J; junction bases unmatched: 7. Germline V gene sequence: CDR1 SGDLS, CDR2 YYNGEE. The CDR3 coding sequence is TGTGCCAGCAGCTCACAGGGGATGGGCACTGAAGCTTTCTTT. This codes for CASSSQGMGTEAFF.

The V and J genes are TRBV5-8 and TRBJ2-1, with 10 bases aligning to TRBD2. The CDR3 extends over 15 amino acids. Germline V gene data show CDR1 as SGHTS and CDR2 as YDEGEE. V lost 4 bases to trimming and J lost 4 bases; unmatched junction nucleotides: 5. CDR3 amino acids: CASSHGLAEYNEQFF. The CDR3 nucleotides are TGTGCCAGCAGCCACGGACTAGCGGAATACAATGAGCAGTTCTTC.

The chain joins TRBV6-6 to TRBJ2-7; 9 bases match TRBD1. Looked up from germline, CDR1 is MNHNY and CDR2 is SVGAGI (reference sequence). This CDR3 spans 15 amino acids. The ends lost 2 bases at V and 7 bases at J; junction bases unmatched: 9. The CDR3 reads CASSYEDRGSCEQYF. Here the CDR3 DNA reads TGTGCCAGCAGTTACGAGGACAGGGGAAGTTGTGAGCAGTACTTC.

In the case of this clone: A far larger clone is only one base removed, so a read error is likely. This rearrangement joins TRBV13 to TRBJ2-4; 12 positions agree with TRBD2. The germline CDR1 and CDR2 sequences are PRHDT and FYEKMQ (reference sequence). V lost 5 bases to trimming and J lost 9 bases; unmatched junction nucleotides: 11. The length of the CDR3 is 16 residues. CDR3 in amino acids: CASSPSTSGSESIQYF. The CDR3 DNA is TGTGCCAGCAGCCCGTCGACTAGCGGGAGCGAAAGCATTCAGTACTTC.

As for this clone: Relative to the germline gene, one junction end is altered; a read error may explain this. The chain uses TRBV14 and TRBJ2-7; no firm D call. This CDR3 has 15 amino acids. The germline CDR1 and CDR2 sequences are SGHDN and FVKESK. In DNA, the CDR3 is TGTGCCAGCAGCCAAGATCGGCGGTACTCCCACGAGCAGTACTTC. Encoded protein: CASSQDRRYSHEQYF.

The chain has TRBV30 and TRBJ2-7; 13 bases fit TRBD2. CDR1 and CDR2 from the germline V gene are GTSNPN and SVGIG (reference sequence). The ends lost 4 bases at V and 0 bases at J; junction bases unmatched: 12. This CDR3 has 18 amino acids. CDR3 sequence (DNA): TGTGCCTGGACCGGGGGGGGACTAGCGGGACCGAGCTCCTACGAGCAGTACTTC. Amino acids: CAWTGGGLAGPSSYEQYF.

The chain recombines TRBV28 with TRBJ2-7; D is tentatively TRBD1 or TRBD2 (6 bases each). This CDR3 has 16 amino acids. The germline gives CDR1 MDHEN, CDR2 SYDVKM. Trimming stripped 4 bases from V and 2 bases from J, with 18 bases between. The CDR3 sequence: CASSYLPWGDTYEQYF. In DNA form, the CDR3 reads TGTGCCAGCAGTTACCTCCCATGGGGGGACACCTACGAGCAGTACTTC. Full variable domain (outside the CDR3, taken from reference TRBV28 and TRBJ2-7): DVKVTQSSRYLVKRTGEKVFLECVQDMDHENMFWYRQDPGLGLRLIYFSYDVKMKEKGDIPEGYSVSREKKERFSLILESASTNQTSMYLCASSYLPWGDTYEQYFGPGTRLTVT.

The V and J genes are TRBV7-8 and TRBJ2-1; no reliable D call. This CDR3 region has 12 residues. V shed 1 base and J shed 6 bases, with 4 bases lying between them. Germline V gene lookup returns CDR1 SGHVS and CDR2 FQNEAQ. The CDR3 coding sequence is TGTGCCAGCAGCTTAGGTCGCAATGAGCAGTTCTTC. Translating it yields CASSLGRNEQFF.

The chain links TRBV18 to TRBJ1-1; D is perhaps TRBD1 (6 bases). Trimming stripped 2 bases from V and 0 bases from J, with 13 bases between. Germline CDR1 is KGHSH and CDR2 is LQKENI. CDR3 length equals 16 residues. The CDR3 spells CASSPGAGVMNTEAFF. The CDR3 nucleotides read TGTGCCAGCTCACCAGGCGCAGGGGTAATGAACACTGAAGCTTTCTTT.

For this clone: Other DNA sequences in the sample encode the same CDR3. The rearrangement joins TRBV2 to TRBJ1-5; unclear D gene. Trimming took off 2 bases at V and 9 bases at J, with 14 bases between the two ends. Germline assignment: CDR1 SNHLY and CDR2 FYNNEI. CDR3 length: 14 residues. CDR3 in DNA: TGTGCCAGCAGTGAACTCTGGCCCGCGCGGCCCCAGCATTTT. It yields the protein CASSELWPARPQHF.

This chain joins TRBV6-5 and TRBJ2-7, with 12 bases lining up with TRBD2. The CDR3 spans 13 residues. The junction had 6 bases not matched to a gene; V was cut back by 8 bases and J by 7 bases. The germline gives CDR1 MNHEY, CDR2 SVGAGI. The CDR3 nucleotides read TGTGCCAGCCGACTAGCGGGAGCTCAGGAGCAGTACTTC. Protein: CASRLAGAQEQYF.

About this clone: Its ends do not fully match the called genes, so a read error is possible. This chain links TRBV2 with TRBJ1-5; TRBD1 is a possible D gene (6 bases). The CDR3 loop spans 14 amino acids. Germline-derived CDR1 and CDR2 are SNHLY and FYNNEI. CDR3 bases: TGTGCCAGCAGTGACAGGGGAGAGGAACAGCTCCAGCATTTT. It yields the protein CASSDRGEEQLQHF.